The rows below give T cell receptor beta chains drawn from one sample of a study of T cell changes during pregnancy in multiple sclerosis. The protocol was immunoSEQ multiplex PCR, while the TCRdb copy is restricted to in-frame clones and leaves out a portion. Of 25,000 to 40,000 clones in the sample, over 75% were seen once. The specimen was CD8+ T cells from peripheral blood mononuclear cells, collected in the second trimester of pregnancy. These receptors all stem from a female donor with multiple sclerosis, enrolled in a pregnancy study. Both conserved end residues are part of each CDR3. A D gene is named only where the DNA matches it firmly. Clone size is not always given. Where it is, it says once, few, many or a class for expanded clones.

v_gene: TRBV6-5
abundance: NA
d_gene: TRBD2
j_gene: TRBJ2-5
CDR3nt: TGTGCCAGCAGTCCGCAAGCGGGAGTCGTGGAGACCCAGTACTTC
CDR3aa: CASSPQAGVVETQYF

v_gene: TRBV4-3
abundance: NA
d_gene: NA
j_gene: TRBJ2-7
CDR3nt: TGCGCCAGCAGCCAAGGGAGGGACGCGACCTACGAGCAGTACTTC
CDR3aa: CASSQGRDATYEQYF

v_gene: TRBV5-4
abundance: NA
d_gene: TRBD1
j_gene: TRBJ2-5
CDR3nt: TGTGCCAGCAGCTCCAAAAGGGACAGGGAAGAGACCCAGTACTTC
CDR3aa: CASSSKRDREETQYF

v_gene: TRBV19
abundance: NA
d_gene: TRBD2
j_gene: TRBJ2-7
CDR3nt: TGTGCCAGTAGTACTCGGACTAGCGGGACGTACGAGCAGTACTTC
CDR3aa: CASSTRTSGTYEQYF

v_gene: TRBV5-4
abundance: NA
d_gene: TRBD1
j_gene: TRBJ1-2
CDR3nt: TGTGCCAGCAGCTTAGACAGGGGGCTGGCCTATGGCTACACCTTC
CDR3aa: CASSLDRGLAYGYTF

v_gene: TRBV6-4
abundance: NA
d_gene: TRBD2
j_gene: TRBJ2-3
CDR3nt: TGTGCCAGCAGTGGACTAGCGGGAGGCACAGATACGCAGTATTTT
CDR3aa: CASSGLAGGTDTQYF

v_gene: TRBV7-3
abundance: once
d_gene: NA
j_gene: TRBJ2-3
CDR3nt: TGTGCCAGCAGCCGCCATAATGCGGCGGATACGCAGTATTTT
CDR3aa: CASSRHNAADTQYF

v_gene: TRBV4-1
abundance: once
d_gene: TRBD2
j_gene: TRBJ2-3
CDR3nt: TGCGCCAGCAGCCAAGATGGCGGGAGGGCCACAGATACGCAGTATTTT
CDR3aa: CASSQDGGRATDTQYF

v_gene: TRBV4-3
abundance: NA
d_gene: TRBD2
j_gene: TRBJ2-3
CDR3nt: TGCGCCAGCAGCCCTGTTGGTCCAGCGGGAGATCCAGATACGCAGTATTTT
CDR3aa: CASSPVGPAGDPDTQYF

v_gene: TRBV19
abundance: NA
d_gene: NA
j_gene: TRBJ1-1
CDR3nt: TGTGCCAGTAAGACGACAGGAAACACTGAAGCTTTCTTT
CDR3aa: CASKTTGNTEAFF

v_gene: TRBV2
abundance: NA
d_gene: TRBD1
j_gene: TRBJ2-7
CDR3nt: TGTGCCAGCAGTGAAGTCCCCCCCGGTACTAGGTCCGGGACAGCCTACGAGCAGTACTTC
CDR3aa: CASSEVPPGTRSGTAYEQYF

v_gene: TRBV7-9
abundance: NA
d_gene: NA
j_gene: TRBJ2-7
CDR3nt: TGTGCCAGCAGCTTACAGGGGCTAGGACGCTACGAGCAGTACTTC
CDR3aa: CASSLQGLGRYEQYF

v_gene: TRBV6-4
abundance: NA
d_gene: TRBD2
j_gene: TRBJ2-1
CDR3nt: TGTGCCAGCAGTGAGACTAGCGGGAGGGCCGCGGATGAGCAGTTCTTC
CDR3aa: CASSETSGRAADEQFF

v_gene: TRBV27
abundance: NA
d_gene: TRBD2
j_gene: TRBJ2-5
CDR3nt: TGTGCCAGCAGTTCCCCGACTAGCGGGAATCCAGAGACCCAGTACTTC
CDR3aa: CASSSPTSGNPETQYF

v_gene: TRBV4-1
abundance: NA
d_gene: TRBD2
j_gene: TRBJ2-7
CDR3nt: TGCGCCAGCAGCCAGCGGGAGGGGAGCTACGAGCAGTACTTC
CDR3aa: CASSQREGSYEQYF

v_gene: TRBV5-8
abundance: NA
d_gene: NA
j_gene: TRBJ1-1
CDR3nt: TGTGCCAGCAGCTTTTCCGGCAGGACACGTCGCGAAGCTTTCTTT
CDR3aa: CASSFSGRTRREAFF

v_gene: TRBV2
abundance: NA
d_gene: NA
j_gene: TRBJ2-1
CDR3nt: TGTGCCAGCAGTGCTGGCCTCAATGAGCAGTTCTTC
CDR3aa: CASSAGLNEQFF

v_gene: TRBV6-4
abundance: few
d_gene: TRBD2
j_gene: TRBJ2-1
CDR3nt: TGTGCCAGCAGTACTAGCGGGTCAGTCGGCGAGCAGTTCTTC
CDR3aa: CASSTSGSVGEQFF

v_gene: TRBV27
abundance: few
d_gene: NA
j_gene: TRBJ2-1
CDR3nt: TGTGCCAGCAGCTCCAACGCTAGGAGTGAGCAGTTCTTC
CDR3aa: CASSSNARSEQFF

v_gene: TRBV7-2
abundance: NA
d_gene: NA
j_gene: TRBJ2-3
CDR3nt: TGTGCCAGCAGTCCGATCGGGGGTTGGACAGATACGCAGTATTTT
CDR3aa: CASSPIGGWTDTQYF

v_gene: TRBV13
abundance: NA
d_gene: NA
j_gene: TRBJ2-6
CDR3nt: TGTGCCAGCAAGGGGGGGTCTGGGGCCAACGTCCTGACTTTC
CDR3aa: CASKGGSGANVLTF

v_gene: TRBV7-9
abundance: NA
d_gene: NA
j_gene: TRBJ2-7
CDR3nt: TGTGCCAGCAGCACCGGTGTGGAGGGGCAGTACTTC
CDR3aa: CASSTGVEGQYF

v_gene: TRBV27
abundance: NA
d_gene: NA
j_gene: TRBJ1-2
CDR3nt: TGTGCCAGCAAGATCCTCGGACAGACAAACAACTATGGCTACACCTTC
CDR3aa: CASKILGQTNNYGYTF

v_gene: TRBV19
abundance: NA
d_gene: NA
j_gene: TRBJ2-1
CDR3nt: TGTGCCAGTAGTACCTTCAATGAGCAGTTCTTC
CDR3aa: CASSTFNEQFF

v_gene: TRBV19
abundance: NA
d_gene: TRBD2
j_gene: TRBJ2-7
CDR3nt: TGTGCCAGTAGTATCACCGGGGGGTCCTACGAGCAGTACTTC
CDR3aa: CASSITGGSYEQYF

v_gene: TRBV7-2
abundance: NA
d_gene: NA
j_gene: TRBJ2-7
CDR3nt: TGTGCCAGCAGCTTAGTTGTGGGAGGCGAGCAGTACTTC
CDR3aa: CASSLVVGGEQYF

v_gene: TRBV19
abundance: NA
d_gene: NA
j_gene: TRBJ1-1
CDR3nt: TGTGCCAGTAGGCAGGGTGACACTGAAGCTTTCTTT
CDR3aa: CASRQGDTEAFF

v_gene: TRBV25-1
abundance: NA
d_gene: NA
j_gene: TRBJ1-1
CDR3nt: TGTGCCAGCAGCGAATATGGGGCAGGTATGAACACTGAAGCTTTCTTT
CDR3aa: CASSEYGAGMNTEAFF

v_gene: TRBV5-1
abundance: NA
d_gene: TRBD1
j_gene: TRBJ2-1
CDR3nt: TGCGCCAGCAGCGGCGGGACAGGGGAATACAATGAGCAGTTCTTC
CDR3aa: CASSGGTGEYNEQFF

v_gene: TRBV5-4
abundance: NA
d_gene: NA
j_gene: TRBJ1-1
CDR3nt: TGTGCCAGCAGCTTGTCGGGAATGAACACTGAAGCTTTCTTT
CDR3aa: CASSLSGMNTEAFF

v_gene: TRBV12-5
abundance: NA
d_gene: NA
j_gene: TRBJ1-1
CDR3nt: TGTGCTAGTGGTTTGACCACAGGGAACACTGAAGCTTTCTTT
CDR3aa: CASGLTTGNTEAFF

v_gene: TRBV5-1
abundance: once
d_gene: TRBD2
j_gene: TRBJ2-7
CDR3nt: TGCGCCAGCAGCCCGGCGGACGCGGGAGGTTCCTACGAGCAGTACTTC
CDR3aa: CASSPADAGGSYEQYF

v_gene: TRBV6-5
abundance: NA
d_gene: TRBD1
j_gene: TRBJ1-1
CDR3nt: TGTGCCAGCAGTATCGACAGGGTGATGAACACTGAAGCTTTCTTT
CDR3aa: CASSIDRVMNTEAFF

v_gene: TRBV27
abundance: NA
d_gene: TRBD1
j_gene: TRBJ2-7
CDR3nt: TGTGCCAGTCGAAAACGAAGGGACAGGGTCTACGAGCAGTACTTC
CDR3aa: CASRKRRDRVYEQYF

v_gene: TRBV10-3
abundance: NA
d_gene: TRBD2
j_gene: TRBJ2-3
CDR3nt: TGTGCCATCGCGACTAGCGATAGCACAGATACGCAGTATTTT
CDR3aa: CAIATSDSTDTQYF

v_gene: TRBV7-9
abundance: NA
d_gene: NA
j_gene: TRBJ2-2
CDR3nt: TGTGCCAGCAGCTTATATTGGGGCCCCGGGGAGCTGTTTTTT
CDR3aa: CASSLYWGPGELFF

v_gene: TRBV5-4
abundance: NA
d_gene: NA
j_gene: TRBJ1-4
CDR3nt: TGTGCCAGCAGCTTGGTTGGCGGGAATGAAAAACTGTTTTTT
CDR3aa: CASSLVGGNEKLFF

v_gene: TRBV5-4
abundance: NA
d_gene: NA
j_gene: TRBJ2-2
CDR3nt: TGTGCCAGCAGCTTGGTCCTGTCCCCCGGGGAGCTGTTTTTT
CDR3aa: CASSLVLSPGELFF

v_gene: TRBV9
abundance: once
d_gene: NA
j_gene: TRBJ2-1
CDR3nt: TGTGCCAGCAGCGTAGAGAGAGCCGCTGAGCAGTTCTTC
CDR3aa: CASSVERAAEQFF

v_gene: TRBV28
abundance: NA
d_gene: TRBD2
j_gene: TRBJ2-7
CDR3nt: TGTGCCAGCAGTTACGGACTAGCTGTGCTCGAGCAGTACTTC
CDR3aa: CASSYGLAVLEQYF

v_gene: TRBV9
abundance: NA
d_gene: TRBD1
j_gene: TRBJ1-1
CDR3nt: TGTGCCAGCAGCTCCAATCGAGGGGGCGCAAAAACTGAAGCTTTCTTT
CDR3aa: CASSSNRGGAKTEAFF

v_gene: TRBV4-1
abundance: NA
d_gene: TRBD1
j_gene: TRBJ2-1
CDR3nt: TGCGCCAGCAGCCAAGATTGGGGACAGAAGTTCTTC
CDR3aa: CASSQDWGQKFF

v_gene: TRBV28
abundance: NA
d_gene: TRBD2
j_gene: TRBJ2-1
CDR3nt: TGTGCCAGCAGTTTAGTAGGCGGGAGTGCCTACAATGAGCAGTTCTTC
CDR3aa: CASSLVGGSAYNEQFF

v_gene: TRBV11-2
abundance: NA
d_gene: NA
j_gene: TRBJ1-1
CDR3nt: TGTGCCAGCAGCTTAGAGGGGCAAGGGGTGAACACTGAAGCTTTCTTT
CDR3aa: CASSLEGQGVNTEAFF

v_gene: TRBV10-3
abundance: NA
d_gene: NA
j_gene: TRBJ1-2
CDR3nt: TGTGCCATCAGTGAGTTGAACAGGGACTACACCTTC
CDR3aa: CAISELNRDYTF

v_gene: TRBV9
abundance: NA
d_gene: TRBD2
j_gene: TRBJ2-1
CDR3nt: TGTGCCAGCAGCGTAGGGGCAGGGGGCGGACTAGCGGGAGGACCGGCCAATGACAATGAGCAGTTCTTC
CDR3aa: CASSVGAGGGLAGGPANDNEQFF

v_gene: TRBV19
abundance: once
d_gene: NA
j_gene: TRBJ1-1
CDR3nt: TGTGCCAGTCTACAGGGGAACACTGAAGCTTTCTTT
CDR3aa: CASLQGNTEAFF

v_gene: TRBV6-4
abundance: NA
d_gene: NA
j_gene: TRBJ2-6
CDR3nt: TGTGCCAGCAGCAATAGCTCTGGGGCCAACGTCCTGACTTTC
CDR3aa: CASSNSSGANVLTF

v_gene: TRBV6-5
abundance: NA
d_gene: NA
j_gene: TRBJ2-1
CDR3nt: TGTGCCAGCAGGGACCTGGGGGGTGAGCAGTTCTTC
CDR3aa: CASRDLGGEQFF

v_gene: TRBV29-1
abundance: NA
d_gene: TRBD1
j_gene: TRBJ2-7
CDR3nt: TGCAGCGTTGAATTCGTGAGACAGGGGACCTACGAGCAGTACTTC
CDR3aa: CSVEFVRQGTYEQYF

v_gene: TRBV27
abundance: NA
d_gene: NA
j_gene: TRBJ2-7
CDR3nt: TGTGCCAGCAGTCCCAGCGGACCATACGAGCAGTACTTC
CDR3aa: CASSPSGPYEQYF

v_gene: TRBV5-1
abundance: NA
d_gene: TRBD2
j_gene: TRBJ2-7
CDR3nt: TGCGCCAGCACATGGACTAGCGGGGACTCCTACGAGCAGTACTTC
CDR3aa: CASTWTSGDSYEQYF

v_gene: TRBV6-5
abundance: NA
d_gene: NA
j_gene: TRBJ1-1
CDR3nt: TGTGCCAGCAGTCCTCCTCGCGGTTTGAACACTGAAGCTTTCTTT
CDR3aa: CASSPPRGLNTEAFF

v_gene: TRBV27
abundance: NA
d_gene: NA
j_gene: TRBJ1-4
CDR3nt: TGTGCCAGCAAGGTCAGGCATCGTAATGAAAAACTGTTTTTT
CDR3aa: CASKVRHRNEKLFF

v_gene: TRBV7-6
abundance: NA
d_gene: NA
j_gene: TRBJ2-2
CDR3nt: TGTGCCAGCAGCCGGAGTGGCGGGGAGCTGTTTTTT
CDR3aa: CASSRSGGELFF

v_gene: TRBV6-5
abundance: once
d_gene: NA
j_gene: TRBJ1-1
CDR3nt: TGTGCCAGCAGGGAACTGCCTTATCGGGGCACTGAAGCTTTCTTT
CDR3aa: CASRELPYRGTEAFF

v_gene: TRBV7-9
abundance: NA
d_gene: TRBD1
j_gene: TRBJ2-3
CDR3nt: TGTGCCAGCAGCGACCGGGACAGGGGCACAGATACGCAGTATTTT
CDR3aa: CASSDRDRGTDTQYF